A single T cell receptor beta chain is shown here with its context. This clonotype was seen only a few times. The antigen it binds to is not known. The input lacks base qualities; no much larger clone sits a single base away. These data come from a study of response to subunit inactivated influenza vaccine (dated by TCRdb to the late 2010s). About the investigation overall: To follow how T cells responded to a trivalent subunit inactivated influenza vaccine, the researchers relied on deep quantitative profiling of the T cell receptor repertoire. Results and caveats for the whole study, not just this receptor: It was suggested by the authors that each seasonal influenza vaccination may recruit only a limited number of new T cells.

The CDR3 contains 15 residues, cysteine and phenylalanine counted. The entry retains the CDR3 DNA only, 45 bases that are in frame from base 1. Trimming leaves V shorter by 1 base and J shorter by 5 bases, with the junction holding 7 bases beyond the gene matches. CDR1 and CDR2 are read off the germline V gene as SGHRS and YFSETQ. Preparation of the library involved RT-PCR. TCRdb records Illumina HiSeq 2500 as the sequencer. The public reads were reprocessed in TCRdb via fastp at Q25 and MiXCR, keeping in-frame beta chains. Identical CDR3 proteins give one entry, which carries the most common genes and DNA. This sample gives some 500,000 distinct CDR3 sequences in total; roughly 23% of them show up just once. The ten largest clonotypes hold approximately 2% of the sample.

The sequence links TRBV5-1 to TRBJ2-3, and 7 junction bases match TRBD2. Sequencing used CD4+ T cells sorted from PBMCs, obtained 5 days after vaccination. The receptor's source is a man aged 45-65 years who received an inactivated influenza vaccine. Donor details come from another sample of the same person, matched by shared clones. CDR3 region: CASSLREGQVDTQYF. The DNA is TGCGCCAGCAGCTTGAGGGAGGGCCAGGTAGATACGCAGTATTTT.